Listed below are T cell receptor beta chains from one sample, sequenced in a study of blood T cell repertoires in COVID-19. Using immunoSEQ multiplex PCR, the repertoire was profiled, and TCRdb retains in-frame clones only, with some absent. Of about 150,000 clones in the sample, 78% are singletons; the top ten hold approximately 13%. Sequencing used peripheral blood. All receptors come from a woman of 80 years or more with acute or convalescent COVID-19. CDR3s include the opening cysteine and the closing phenylalanine or tryptophan. The order of the fields is D gene, J gene, V gene, clone size, CDR3 DNA, CDR3 protein. The D gene is left open where the match is weak. Size is stated for part of the rows, as once, few or many counts, or as a class when the clone is expanded.

TRBD1	TRBJ2-5	TRBV29-1	NA	TGCAGCGTGTACAGGGGTTCGGGGGAGACCCAGTACTTC	CSVYRGSGETQYF
NA	TRBJ1-6	TRBV6-5	NA	TGTGCCAGCGTTAGGGAGGTTGGTTCACCCCTCCACTTT	CASVREVGSPLHF
TRBD2	TRBJ2-1	TRBV5-1	NA	TGCGCCAGCAGCTTGGTACGGGACTACTTCAATGAGCAGTTCTTC	CASSLVRDYFNEQFF
NA	TRBJ2-3	TRBV10-1	NA	TGCGCCAGCAGCCCAAACGCCCTCGGGGATACGCAGTATTTT	CASSPNALGDTQYF
TRBD2	TRBJ2-1	TRBV3-1/TRBV3-2	NA	TGTGCCAGCAGCCCCCAAGCGGGGGGAGCGGGTGAGCAGTTCTTC	CASSPQAGGAGEQFF
NA	TRBJ1-2	TRBV18	NA	TGTGCCAGCTCACCAGGGGAGGGAGGCTACACCTTC	CASSPGEGGYTF
TRBD1	TRBJ1-6	TRBV19	NA	TGTGCCAGTAGTATACCGCCGGGACAGGGTCGACCTAATTCACCCCTCCACTTT	CASSIPPGQGRPNSPLHF
TRBD1	TRBJ1-4	TRBV18	NA	TGTGCCAGCCGACCGGGACAGGGCTATGAAAAACTGTTTTTT	CASRPGQGYEKLFF
NA	TRBJ2-7	TRBV7-2	NA	TGTGCCAGCAGCCTATCGGCCGTTCAGGGATACTACGAGCAGTACTTC	CASSLSAVQGYYEQYF
TRBD1	TRBJ2-7	TRBV7-2	NA	TGTGCCAGCAGCCAAGGGACAGTAACCTACGAGCAGTACTTC	CASSQGTVTYEQYF
NA	TRBJ2-2	TRBV6-5	NA	TGTGCCAGCACCCCGAACAGACAGAACACCGGGGAGCTGTTTTTT	CASTPNRQNTGELFF
NA	TRBJ1-1	TRBV9	NA	TGTGCCAGCAGCGATCCCACAGGGGAAGCTTTCTTT	CASSDPTGEAFF
NA	TRBJ1-2	TRBV3-1/TRBV3-2	NA	TGTGCCAGCAGCCAAGAGGCGGGACGGGCCTATGGCTACACCTTC	CASSQEAGRAYGYTF
TRBD2	TRBJ2-5	TRBV3-1/TRBV3-2	NA	TGTGCCAGCAGCCAAGTCAGCGGGGAAGAGACCCAGTACTTC	CASSQVSGEETQYF
TRBD2	TRBJ2-5	TRBV2	NA	TGTGCCAGCAGGTTTAGCGGGAGGGCGGGGGAGACCCAGTACTTC	CASRFSGRAGETQYF
TRBD1	TRBJ1-2	TRBV7-9	NA	TGTGCCAGCAGCACGGACAGGCGCCCCTATGGCTACACCTTC	CASSTDRRPYGYTF
TRBD1	TRBJ1-6	TRBV6-5	NA	TGTGCCAGCAGTCTACAGGGGAAGAATTCACCCCTCCACTTT	CASSLQGKNSPLHF
NA	TRBJ2-4	TRBV4-2	once	TGTGCCAGCAGCCAAGAAGGGCAGGGCCTAGCCAAAAACATTCAGTACTTC	CASSQEGQGLAKNIQYF
NA	TRBJ1-3	TRBV6-5	NA	TGTGCCAGCAGTTACTCGCAGGGAAACACCATATATTTT	CASSYSQGNTIYF
TRBD1	TRBJ1-2	TRBV12-3/TRBV12-4	few	TGTGCCAGCACCCCAGGGGGCTATGGCTACACCTTC	CASTPGGYGYTF
NA	TRBJ1-5	TRBV19	NA	TGTGCCAGTAGTATATCACCGGGACAGCCCCAGCATTTT	CASSISPGQPQHF
TRBD1	TRBJ2-3	TRBV5-1	NA	TGCGCCAGCTCCAAGGGACAGGGGGGAAGCACAGATACGCAGTATTTT	CASSKGQGGSTDTQYF
NA	TRBJ1-1	TRBV21-1	NA	TGTGCCAGCAGCGAAAAGCTTGCTGGACAGGGGGCGAACACTGAAGCTTTCTTT	CASSEKLAGQGANTEAFF
TRBD1	TRBJ1-5	TRBV5-1	NA	TGCGCCAGCAGCTTGGCCGGACAGGATCATCAGCCCCAGCATTTT	CASSLAGQDHQPQHF
TRBD1	TRBJ2-7	TRBV6-5	NA	TGTGCCAGCAGTCTCTATGGACAGGGAGTAAGCGAGCAGTACTTC	CASSLYGQGVSEQYF
NA	TRBJ1-1	TRBV6-1	few	TGTGCCAGCAGTGAACTCCCAGGGAACACTGAAGCTTTCTTT	CASSELPGNTEAFF
NA	TRBJ1-6	TRBV2	NA	TGTGCCAGCAGTTTCAGTTATTATAATTCACCCCTCCACTTT	CASSFSYYNSPLHF
NA	TRBJ1-6	TRBV3-1/TRBV3-2	NA	TGTGCCAGCAGCCAAGGAGACAGGACCACACCCCTCCACTTT	CASSQGDRTTPLHF
NA	TRBJ2-1	TRBV18	NA	TGTGCCAGCTCACCCGCTAGCTCCTACAATGAGCAGTTCTTC	CASSPASSYNEQFF
TRBD1	TRBJ1-1	TRBV12-3/TRBV12-4	NA	TGTGCCAGCAGTCTTCGACAGGGCTCTGAAGCTTTCTTT	CASSLRQGSEAFF
TRBD1	TRBJ2-7	TRBV28	NA	TGTGCCAGCACCTTCCAGGGGGCATCTTCTTGGGAGCAGTACTTC	CASTFQGASSWEQYF
NA	TRBJ1-5	TRBV7-2	NA	TGTGCCAGCAGCCCAGGCTCGCAAGGCCGGGGGCCCCAGCATTTT	CASSPGSQGRGPQHF
TRBD2	TRBJ2-2	TRBV2	NA	TGTGCCAGCAGTGAAGACCTAGCGGGAGGGCCGGGCGCCGGGGAGCTGTTTTTT	CASSEDLAGGPGAGELFF
TRBD2	TRBJ2-5	TRBV28	NA	TGTGCCAGCAGTGTCGTAGCGGGAGCCACGCCCCAGTACTTC	CASSVVAGATPQYF
TRBD1	TRBJ1-3	TRBV9	NA	TGTGCCAGCAGCGCTCGGACAGGTAGGCAGGCTGGAAACACCATATATTTT	CASSARTGRQAGNTIYF
NA	TRBJ1-1	TRBV2	NA	TGTGCCAGCAGTGAAGGCGGATTGAACACTGAAGCTTTCTTT	CASSEGGLNTEAFF
TRBD1	TRBJ1-2	TRBV18	NA	TGTGCCAGCTCACCGGACAGGGCCCGGGGCTACACCTTC	CASSPDRARGYTF
TRBD1	TRBJ1-5	TRBV19	NA	TGTGCCAGTAGTGCAGGGGGCCGAGGACAGCCCCAGCATTTT	CASSAGGRGQPQHF
TRBD1	TRBJ1-1	TRBV5-1	NA	TGCGCCAGCAGCCCCCCCGCCACAGGGGGGGCCACTGAAGCTTTCTTT	CASSPPATGGATEAFF
TRBD1	TRBJ1-2	TRBV11-2	many	TGTGCCAGCAGCCCCCGACAGGGGTTACGGTATGGCTACACCTTC	CASSPRQGLRYGYTF
NA	TRBJ1-4	TRBV15	few	TGTGCCACCAGCAGAGAGGCAAATGAAAAACTGTTTTTT	CATSREANEKLFF
NA	TRBJ2-2	TRBV7-9	NA	TGTGCCAGCAGCTTACCACGGGAGTCCGGGGAGCTGTTTTTT	CASSLPRESGELFF
TRBD1	TRBJ2-5	TRBV28	NA	TGTGCCAGCAGTTTATCCGGGACAGGGGTTCAAGAGACCCAGTACTTC	CASSLSGTGVQETQYF
NA	TRBJ2-1	TRBV27	few	TGTGCCAGCAGTTTACGCAGGGTAGGTGAGCAGTTCTTC	CASSLRRVGEQFF
TRBD1	TRBJ1-1	TRBV6-2/TRBV6-3	NA	TGTGCCAGCAGTACAGGACAGGGTCGAGCTTTCTTT	CASSTGQGRAFF
NA	TRBJ2-5	TRBV5-1	NA	TGCGCCAGCAGCCGAACCCGGGAAGAGACCCAGTACTTC	CASSRTREETQYF
TRBD2	TRBJ2-1	TRBV6-5	NA	TGTGCCAGCAGCAGGACTAGCGCCTCCTACAATGAGCAGTTCTTC	CASSRTSASYNEQFF
NA	TRBJ2-1	TRBV6-6	NA	TGTGCCAGCAGTCTGTCGGGGGACAATGAGCAGTTCTTC	CASSLSGDNEQFF
NA	TRBJ2-4	TRBV29-1	NA	TGCAGCGTTGGAGGGAGAAACATTCAGTACTTC	CSVGGRNIQYF
NA	TRBJ1-3	TRBV30	NA	TGTGCCTGGAGTGAAAGGGAGGACACCATATATTTT	CAWSEREDTIYF
NA	TRBJ1-1	TRBV27	NA	TGTGCCAGCAGTTCCCCAGGGATGAACACTGAAGCTTTCTTT	CASSSPGMNTEAFF
NA	TRBJ1-2	TRBV19	once	TGTGCCAGTGGCCGACAGTCAACTAACTATGGCTACACCTTC	CASGRQSTNYGYTF
NA	TRBJ1-5	TRBV28	NA	TGTGCCAGCAGCGGTGGGGGGGGGACTCAGCCCCAGCATTTT	CASSGGGGTQPQHF
TRBD1	TRBJ1-1	TRBV5-1	NA	TGCGCCAGCAGCACGGGACAGGCTGAAGCTTTCTTT	CASSTGQAEAFF
TRBD1	TRBJ1-2	TRBV5-5	NA	TGTGCCAGCAGCCAGGGGGCGCAGGACTATGGCTACACCTTC	CASSQGAQDYGYTF
NA	TRBJ1-1	TRBV6-2/TRBV6-3	NA	TGTGCCAGCAGTTACCGTAGTGAAGCTTTCTTT	CASSYRSEAFF
NA	TRBJ1-3	TRBV9	few	TGTGCCAGCAGCGTATATGAAGGGGCACAAGGAAACACCATATATTTT	CASSVYEGAQGNTIYF